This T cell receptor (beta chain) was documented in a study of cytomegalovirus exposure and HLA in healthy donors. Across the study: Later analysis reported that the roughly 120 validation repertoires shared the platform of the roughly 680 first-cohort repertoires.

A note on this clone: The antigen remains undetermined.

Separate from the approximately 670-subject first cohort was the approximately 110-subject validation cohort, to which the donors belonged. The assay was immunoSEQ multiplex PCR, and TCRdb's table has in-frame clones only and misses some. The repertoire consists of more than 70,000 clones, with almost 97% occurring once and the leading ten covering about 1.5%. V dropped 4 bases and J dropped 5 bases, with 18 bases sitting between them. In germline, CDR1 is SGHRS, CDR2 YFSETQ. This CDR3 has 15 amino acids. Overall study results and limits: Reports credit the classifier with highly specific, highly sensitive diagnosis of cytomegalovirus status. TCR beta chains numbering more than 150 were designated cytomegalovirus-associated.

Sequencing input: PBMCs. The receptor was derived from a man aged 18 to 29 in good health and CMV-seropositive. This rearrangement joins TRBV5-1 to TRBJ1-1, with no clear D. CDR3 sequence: CASSGGRVGMTEAFF. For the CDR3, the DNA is TGCGCCAGCAGCGGAGGACGGGTGGGGATGACTGAAGCTTTCTTT.